The 22 T cell receptor beta chains reported below all come from one sample, sequenced in a study of cytomegalovirus exposure and HLA in healthy donors. The assay was immunoSEQ multiplex PCR, and TCRdb's table has in-frame clones only and misses some. The repertoire holds around 95,000 clones, 85% seen once, with 20% in the top ten. The specimen was PBMCs. These receptors were taken from a man aged 18 to 30 in good health and CMV-seropositive.

The chain combines TRBV5-1 with TRBJ1-2; 10 bases match TRBD1. V was clipped by 2 bases and J by 9 bases; unmatched bases: 7. The CDR3 runs 14 residues. From germline, CDR1 is SGHRS and CDR2 YFSETQ. DNA for the CDR3: TGCGCCAGCAGCTTTTCCGGGACAGGGGACCGCTACACCTTC. This gives the protein CASSFSGTGDRYTF.

V and J are TRBV29-1 and TRBJ1-1, with a weak D call TRBD1 (6 bases). The CDR3 spans 14 residues. Trimming took off 8 bases at V and 1 base at J, with 17 bases between the two ends. The germline gives CDR1 SQVTM, CDR2 ANQGSEA. The CDR3 region has the DNA TGCAGCACGCGGGGGGGCGAGGGGAACACTGAAGCTTTCTTT. This translates into CSTRGGEGNTEAFF.

The chain uses TRBV11-1 and TRBJ2-1, with 10 bases lining up with TRBD1. With 5 bases clipped from V and 0 bases from J, the junction kept 10 bases outside the gene matches. The CDR3 has 18 residues. Germline CDR1 SGHAT, CDR2 FQDESV (reference sequence). The CDR3 sequence is CASSAGQGSYSSYNEQFF. CDR3 in DNA: TGTGCCAGCAGCGCGGGACAGGGGTCTTACAGCTCCTACAATGAGCAGTTCTTC. Full variable domain (missing parts from reference TRBV11-1 and TRBJ2-1): EAEVAQSPRYKITEKSQAVAFWCDPISGHATLYWYRQILGQGPELLVQFQDESVVDDSQLPKDRFSAERLKGVDSTLKIQPAELGDSAMYLCASSAGQGSYSSYNEQFFGPGTRLTVL.

The chain uses TRBV30 and TRBJ2-7; a weak D match, TRBD1 (6 bases). Trimming removed 5 bases from V and 2 bases from J, with 19 bases in between. This CDR3 comprises 15 residues. Germline-derived CDR1 and CDR2 are GTSNPN and SVGIG (reference sequence). The CDR3 bases are TGTGCCTGGCTGGATAGGACAGAGGTTACCTACGAGCAGTACTTC. Protein product: CAWLDRTEVTYEQYF.

This clone was observed a few times. The rearrangement links TRBV4-2 to TRBJ2-3, with TRBD2 matching 8 bases. Germline V gene sequence: CDR1 LGHNA, CDR2 YNFKEQ. This CDR3 is 16 amino acids long. After removal of 1 base from V and 3 bases from J, the junction contained 6 bases not matched to a gene. CDR3: CASSQGVASGTDTQYF. Written as DNA, the CDR3 is TGTGCCAGCAGCCAAGGGGTGGCTAGCGGGACAGATACGCAGTATTTT.

This clone has just a few counts. The chain has TRBV11-3 and TRBJ1-2; 7 bases fit TRBD1. The CDR3 totals 13 residues. Trimming cost V 5 bases and J 4 bases; bases outside gene matches: 4. CDR1 SGHNT and CDR2 YENEEA come from the germline V gene. CDR3 in DNA: TGTGCCAGCAGCACCCGACAGGGCTATGGCTACACCTTC. It translates to CASSTRQGYGYTF.

The DNA of the CDR3 is TGTGCCAGCAGTCCACGGTCCTCCTCTGGAAACACCATATATTTT. This translates into CASSPRSSSGNTIYF. The chain carries TRBV6-1 and TRBJ1-3; no firm D call. Trimming removed 5 bases at V and 0 bases at J, with 11 bases between. This CDR3 comprises 15 residues. CDR1 is MNHNS and CDR2 is SASEGT in the germline V gene.

The chain has TRBV20-1 and TRBJ2-1; D not certain. The CDR3 spans 11 residues. V shed 6 bases and J shed 8 bases, with 11 bases lying between them. CDR1 is DFQATT and CDR2 is SNEGSKA in the germline V gene (reference sequence). This CDR3 is CSAPEVHEQFF. CDR3 bases: TGCAGTGCCCCCGAGGTACATGAGCAGTTCTTC.

The chain links TRBV5-1 to TRBJ2-5, with 8 bases fitting TRBD1. The CDR3 has 14 residues. The germline gives CDR1 SGHRS, CDR2 YFSETQ. The V and J ends lost 5 bases and 5 bases, in that order; junction bases with no gene match: 8. For the CDR3, the DNA is TGCGCCAGCAGACAATGGACAGGGCTGGAGACCCAGTACTTC. This gives the protein CASRQWTGLETQYF.

The chain has TRBV2 and TRBJ2-1; 11 nucleotides align to TRBD2. The ends lost 6 bases at V and 6 bases at J; junction bases unmatched: 13. CDR1 is SNHLY, CDR2 FYNNEI, per germline. This CDR3 spans 17 amino acids. CDR3 sequence reads: CASRAFLAGGSANEQFF. The CDR3 region has the DNA TGTGCCAGCAGAGCTTTTCTAGCGGGAGGAAGTGCCAATGAGCAGTTCTTC.

This clone was counted between two and nine times. The chain is built from TRBV9 and TRBJ2-2, with D perhaps TRBD1 (6 bases). V lost 4 bases to trimming and J lost 3 bases, with 13 bases between them. The CDR3 totals 15 residues. Germline lookup yields CDR1 SGDLS and CDR2 YYNGEE. CDR3 sequence (DNA): TGTGCCAGCAGCACTTATCAGGGGCACACCGGGGAGCTGTTTTTT. This gives the protein CASSTYQGHTGELFF.

The rearrangement links TRBV27 to TRBJ2-1; weak D call: TRBD2 (6 bases). The V gene lost 6 bases and the J gene lost 2 bases, with 11 bases spanning the gap. Germline values: CDR1 MNHEY, CDR2 SMNVEV (reference sequence). This CDR3 is built from 14 residues. CDR3 in DNA: TGTGCCAGCAGCGGCGGGACGCCCTACAATGAGCAGTTCTTC. Its protein product is CASSGGTPYNEQFF.

The chain's CDR3 is CASSMRTGGIDEQYF. CDR3 coding DNA: TGTGCCAGTAGTATGAGGACAGGGGGCATCGACGAGCAGTACTTC. This chain links TRBV19 with TRBJ2-7; 11 positions agree with TRBD1. The CDR3 runs to 15 residues. Germline lookup yields CDR1 LNHDA and CDR2 SQIVND (reference sequence). V shed 3 bases, J shed 5 bases, and the junction held 6 bases outside the gene matches.

For this clone: At the DNA level, this CDR3 is encoded by other sequences in the same sample as well. V and J are TRBV29-1 and TRBJ2-3; a possible D gene is TRBD1 (5 bases). V lost 8 bases and J lost 2, with 14 bases in between. CDR1 is SQVTM and CDR2 is ANQGSEA in the germline V gene. The CDR3 loop spans 13 amino acids. Written as DNA, the CDR3 is TGCAGCACCGTGGGGCAGAACACAGATACGCAGTATTTT. It codes for CSTVGQNTDTQYF.

The chain has TRBV9 and TRBJ2-1; TRBD1 agrees at 10 bases. This CDR3 is built from 16 residues. V trimming: 0 bases; J trimming: 2 bases; junction bases outside the gene matches: 2. The germline gives CDR1 SGDLS, CDR2 YYNGEE. CDR3 nucleotide sequence: TGTGCCAGCAGCGTAGTTGGGACAGGGGCCTACAATGAGCAGTTCTTC. Translating it yields CASSVVGTGAYNEQFF. Full variable domain (remainder filled in from reference TRBV9 and TRBJ2-1): DSGVTQTPKHLITATGQRVTLRCSPRSGDLSVYWYQQSLDQGLQFLIQYYNGEERAKGNILERFSAQQFPDLHSELNLSSLELGDSALYFCASSVVGTGAYNEQFFGPGTRLTVL.

This chain uses TRBV9 with TRBJ2-5; possible D gene TRBD2, 5 bases. Trimming cost V 1 base and J 3 bases, with 7 bases left between them. Germline V gene data show CDR1 as SGDLS and CDR2 as YYNGEE. The CDR3 covers 13 residues. CDR3 DNA: TGTGCCAGCAGCGTACTGGGAGAAGAGACCCAGTACTTC. Translation: CASSVLGEETQYF. The whole variable domain, remainder taken from reference TRBV9 and TRBJ2-5, is DSGVTQTPKHLITATGQRVTLRCSPRSGDLSVYWYQQSLDQGLQFLIQYYNGEERAKGNILERFSAQQFPDLHSELNLSSLELGDSALYFCASSVLGEETQYFGPGTRLLVL.

The CDR3 sequence is CASSKRQGPYTDTQYF. For the CDR3, the DNA is TGTGCCAGTAGTAAACGACAGGGGCCATATACAGATACGCAGTATTTT. V and J are TRBV19 and TRBJ2-3; TRBD1 matches 8 bases. Trimming at V came to 4 bases and at J to 3 bases, leaving 9 bases not matched to a gene. CDR1 is LNHDA, CDR2 SQIVND, per germline (reference sequence). The CDR3 runs 16 residues. Complete variable domain (other parts from reference TRBV19 and TRBJ2-3): DGGITQSPKYLFRKEGQNVTLSCEQNLNHDAMYWYRQDPGQGLRLIYYSQIVNDFQKGDIAEGYSVSREKKESFPLTVTSAQKNPTAFYLCASSKRQGPYTDTQYFGPGTRLTVL.

The chain is built from TRBV7-3 and TRBJ1-4, with TRBD1 as a possible D gene (6 bases). Germline loops: CDR1 SGHTA, CDR2 FQGTGA. Trimming pared 5 bases from V and 8 bases from J, leaving 15 bases between. CDR3 length: 14 amino acids. This chain's CDR3 is CASSPGDDGEKLFF. Written as DNA, the CDR3 is TGTGCCAGCAGCCCAGGGGACGATGGGGAAAAACTGTTTTTT.

The chain recombines TRBV6-1 with TRBJ2-3, with 7 bases matching TRBD2. The CDR3 consists of 14 residues. The germline CDR1 and CDR2 sequences are MNHNS and SASEGT. Losses at the gene ends were 10 bases for V and 0 bases for J; bases not matched to a gene: 7. CDR3 sequence reads: CATDPGGSTDTQYF. The CDR3 nucleotides read TGTGCCACAGATCCCGGGGGGAGCACAGATACGCAGTATTTT.

This chain uses TRBV6-4 with TRBJ1-1; TRBD1 agrees at 8 bases. Germline CDR1 and CDR2: MRHNA and SNTAGT. This CDR3 is built from 16 residues. J was trimmed by 1 base and V by 2 bases; bases with no gene match: 6. The CDR3 sequence is CASSDETGEGNTEAFF. The CDR3 DNA sequence: TGTGCCAGCAGTGACGAGACAGGGGAGGGGAACACTGAAGCTTTCTTT.

The chain combines TRBV2 with TRBJ1-5; 7 nucleotides align to TRBD1. J gave up 5 bases and V 7 bases, and 11 bases lay outside the gene matches. CDR1 and CDR2 from the germline V gene are SNHLY and FYNNEI. This CDR3 is 15 amino acids long. This CDR3 reads CASNTGRGFDQPQHF. CDR3 nucleotide sequence: TGTGCCAGCAACACCGGCAGGGGGTTTGATCAGCCCCAGCATTTT.

J is TRBJ2-7 and V is TRBV7-8, with a possible D match to TRBD2 (6 bases). The germline gives CDR1 SGHVS, CDR2 FQNEAQ. The CDR3 totals 14 residues. Trimming removed 1 base at V and 4 bases at J, with 11 bases between. The DNA of the CDR3 is TGTGCCAGCAGCTTAGACGGGAGAGGGTACGAGCAGTACGTC. Protein product: CASSLDGRGYEQYV.